This TCR beta chain was recorded in a study of blood T cell repertoires in COVID-19. Study-wide context: COVID-19 samples, acute and convalescent, were from the United States, Italy and Spain. T cells, B-cell-depleted T cells, or PBMCs supplied cDNA or gDNA.

As handled by the study authors: Amplification from reference gene primers served as the basis for estimated nucleated cell counts. Assay: immunoSEQ multiplex PCR; the TCRdb copy retains only in-frame clones and omits some. D and trimming were read from the DNA, whereas the V and J calls and clone size are those reported in that table. The data show 130,000 to 150,000 clones, with over 75% seen just once and 5% held by the top ten. Germline values: CDR1 SGHDN, CDR2 FVKESK. The CDR3 extends over 13 amino acids. V lost 1 base to trimming and J lost 8 bases, with 11 bases between them. About this clone: The same CDR3 can be traced to other DNA sequences in this sample.

This receptor was taken from a woman aged 50 to 60 with acute or convalescent COVID-19. Sequenced: peripheral blood. The chain uses TRBV14 and TRBJ1-2, with unresolved D. The CDR3 region is CASSQVYSYGYTF. The CDR3, as DNA: TGTGCCAGCAGCCAAGTTTACAGCTACGGCTACACCTTC.